This TCR beta chain derives from a study of siplizumab effects on memory and regulatory T cells. The germline V gene has CDR1 MNHEY and CDR2 SMNVEV (reference sequence). Trimming removed 3 bases at V and 3 bases at J, with 9 bases between. The CDR3 covers 14 residues. A few pairs of donors had their unstimulated naive, memory, effector memory and TEMRA subsets sequenced. Using immunoSEQ multiplex PCR, the repertoire was profiled, and TCRdb retains in-frame clones only, with some absent. The sample has about 50,000 clones; under 98% are singletons. The source material was naive CD4+ T cells sorted from blood. This clonotype was obtained from a human donor in good health. The chain links TRBV27 to TRBJ2-1; no definite D call. DNA for the CDR3: TGTGCCAGCAGTTTGGCCAGCCTCTACAATGAGCAGTTCTTC. It specifies CASSLASLYNEQFF.